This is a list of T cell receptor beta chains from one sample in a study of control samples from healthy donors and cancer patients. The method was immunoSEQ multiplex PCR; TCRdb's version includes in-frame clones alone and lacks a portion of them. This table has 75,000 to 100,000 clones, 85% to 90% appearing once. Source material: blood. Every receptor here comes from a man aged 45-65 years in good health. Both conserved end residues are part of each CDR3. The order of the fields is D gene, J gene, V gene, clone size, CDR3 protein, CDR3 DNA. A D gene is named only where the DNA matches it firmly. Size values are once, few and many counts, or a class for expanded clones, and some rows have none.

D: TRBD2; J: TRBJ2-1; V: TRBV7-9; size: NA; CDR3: CASSLETGGENEQFF; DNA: TGTGCCAGCAGCTTAGAGACGGGGGGAGAAAATGAGCAGTTCTTC
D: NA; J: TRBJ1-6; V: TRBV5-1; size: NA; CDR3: CASSPSGGQSPLHF; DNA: TGCGCCAGCAGCCCATCTGGGGGTCAGTCACCCCTCCACTTT
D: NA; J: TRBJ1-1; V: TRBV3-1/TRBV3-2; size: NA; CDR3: CASSLEGGKLNTEAFF; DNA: TGTGCCAGCAGTCTCGAGGGGGGCAAATTGAACACTGAAGCTTTCTTT
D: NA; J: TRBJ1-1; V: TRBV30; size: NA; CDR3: CAWSKMNTEAFF; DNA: TGTGCCTGGAGTAAAATGAACACTGAAGCTTTCTTT
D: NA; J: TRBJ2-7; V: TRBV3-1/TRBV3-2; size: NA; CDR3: CASSQDSEQYF; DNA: TGTGCCAGCAGCCAAGACAGCGAGCAGTACTTC
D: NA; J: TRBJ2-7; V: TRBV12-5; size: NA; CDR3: CASGSNVPGEQYF; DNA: TGTGCTAGTGGTTCTAACGTCCCGGGCGAGCAGTACTTC
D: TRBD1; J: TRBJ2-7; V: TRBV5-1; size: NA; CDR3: CASRLTSGTGAYEQYF; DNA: TGCGCCAGCAGATTAACCTCCGGGACAGGCGCCTACGAGCAGTACTTC
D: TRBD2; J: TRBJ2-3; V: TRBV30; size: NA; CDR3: CAWSSSGADTQYF; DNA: TGTGCCTGGAGTTCTAGCGGGGCAGATACGCAGTATTTT
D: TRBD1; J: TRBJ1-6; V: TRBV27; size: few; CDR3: CASSQYDRGSPLHF; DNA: TGTGCCAGCAGCCAATACGACAGGGGTTCACCCCTCCACTTT
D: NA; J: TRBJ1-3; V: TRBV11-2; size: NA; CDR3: CASSSSGGQPYTIYF; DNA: TGTGCCAGCAGCTCCTCCGGCGGGCAGCCATACACCATATATTTT
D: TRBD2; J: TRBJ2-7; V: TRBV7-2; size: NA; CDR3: CASSLTSGGTYEQYF; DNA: TGTGCCAGCAGCTTGACTAGCGGGGGAACCTACGAGCAGTACTTC
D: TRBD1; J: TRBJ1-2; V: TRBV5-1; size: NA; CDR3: CASSFRDRSWVNYGYTF; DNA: TGCGCCAGCAGCTTTCGGGACAGGTCATGGGTAAACTATGGCTACACCTTC
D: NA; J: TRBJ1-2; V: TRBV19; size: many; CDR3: CASSPPGARYGYTF; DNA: TGTGCCAGTAGTCCCCCGGGGGCAAGGTATGGCTACACCTTC
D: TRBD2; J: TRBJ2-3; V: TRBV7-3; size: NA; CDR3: CASSLRTSGETDTQYF; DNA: TGTGCCAGCAGCTTAAGGACTAGCGGGGAAACAGATACGCAGTATTTT
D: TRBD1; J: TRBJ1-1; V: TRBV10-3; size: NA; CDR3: CAISERGTGRFLTEAFF; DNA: TGTGCCATCAGTGAGAGGGGGACAGGGCGCTTTCTCACTGAAGCTTTCTTT
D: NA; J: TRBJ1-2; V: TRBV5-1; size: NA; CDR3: CASSPGGYGYTF; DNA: TGCGCCAGCAGCCCGGGGGGCTATGGCTACACCTTC
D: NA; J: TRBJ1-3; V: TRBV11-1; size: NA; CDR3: CASSLTGTLSGNTIYF; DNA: TGTGCCAGCAGCTTAACTGGGACACTCTCTGGAAACACCATATATTTT
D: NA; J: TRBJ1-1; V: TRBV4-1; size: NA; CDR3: CASSQDAGGPEAFF; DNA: TGCGCCAGCAGCCAAGATGCGGGGGGGCCTGAAGCTTTCTTT
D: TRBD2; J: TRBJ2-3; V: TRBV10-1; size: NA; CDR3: CASSAQAGISTDTQYF; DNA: TGCGCCAGCAGTGCTCAAGCGGGGATTTCCACAGATACGCAGTATTTT
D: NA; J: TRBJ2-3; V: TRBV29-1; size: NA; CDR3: CSVGKGPTDTQYF; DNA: TGCAGCGTTGGTAAGGGGCCCACAGATACGCAGTATTTT
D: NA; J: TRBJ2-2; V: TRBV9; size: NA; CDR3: CASSVGGAGELFF; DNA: TGTGCCAGCAGCGTTGGGGGCGCCGGGGAGCTGTTTTTT
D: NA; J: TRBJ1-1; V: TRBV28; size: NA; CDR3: CASSLRLEAFF; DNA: TGTGCCAGCAGTTTACGCCTGGAAGCTTTCTTT
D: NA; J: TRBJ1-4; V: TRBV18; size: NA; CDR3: CASSPGAKGSEKLFF; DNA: TGTGCCAGCTCACCGGGGGCGAAGGGTAGCGAAAAACTGTTTTTT
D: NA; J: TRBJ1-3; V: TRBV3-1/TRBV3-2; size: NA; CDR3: CASSPGHLAGNTIYF; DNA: TGTGCCAGCAGCCCGGGGCACCTGGCAGGAAACACCATATATTTT
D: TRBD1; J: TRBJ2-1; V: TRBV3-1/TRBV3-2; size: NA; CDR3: CASSRRGQGFEQFF; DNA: TGTGCCAGCAGCCGTCGGGGACAGGGGTTCGAGCAGTTCTTC
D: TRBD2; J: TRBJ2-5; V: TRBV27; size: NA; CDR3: CASSLAGGSGGQETQYF; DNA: TGTGCCAGCAGTTTGGCGGGGGGTAGCGGGGGTCAAGAGACCCAGTACTTC
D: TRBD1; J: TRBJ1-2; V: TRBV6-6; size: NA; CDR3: CASSGGQGSIGGYTF; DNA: TGTGCCAGCAGTGGTGGACAGGGTTCCATTGGAGGCTACACCTTC
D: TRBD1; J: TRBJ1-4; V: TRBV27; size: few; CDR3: CASRERGGRPIGQGFEKLFF; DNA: TGTGCCAGCAGGGAGAGGGGCGGCCGGCCTATCGGACAGGGATTTGAAAAACTGTTTTTT
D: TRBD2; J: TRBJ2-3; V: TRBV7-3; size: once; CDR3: CASAGESTDTQYF; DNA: TGTGCCAGCGCGGGGGAGAGCACAGATACGCAGTATTTT
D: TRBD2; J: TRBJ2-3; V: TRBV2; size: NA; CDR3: CASSGVTSGGQNTQYF; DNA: TGTGCCAGCAGTGGAGTGACTAGCGGGGGCCAGAATACGCAGTATTTT
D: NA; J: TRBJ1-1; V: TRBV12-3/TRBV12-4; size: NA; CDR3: CASSARLGTEAFF; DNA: TGTGCCAGCAGTGCCCGCCTGGGCACTGAAGCTTTCTTT
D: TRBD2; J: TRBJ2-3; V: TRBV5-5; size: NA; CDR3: CASSLQTSGGSTQYF; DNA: TGTGCCAGCAGCTTGCAGACCAGCGGGGGCTCTACGCAGTATTTT
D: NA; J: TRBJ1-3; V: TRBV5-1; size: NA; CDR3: CASSPQPQDSGNTIYF; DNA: TGCGCCAGCAGCCCTCAACCACAGGACTCTGGAAACACCATATATTTT
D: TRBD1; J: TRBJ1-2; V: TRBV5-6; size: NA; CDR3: CASSSDRELANYGYTF; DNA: TGTGCCAGCAGCTCCGACAGGGAGTTAGCTAACTATGGCTACACCTTC
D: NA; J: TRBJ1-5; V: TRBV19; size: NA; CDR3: CASSITHSTQPQHF; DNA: TGTGCCAGTAGTATAACACATTCAACTCAGCCCCAGCATTTT
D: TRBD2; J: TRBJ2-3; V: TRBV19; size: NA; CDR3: CASSISGGPTDTQYF; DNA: TGTGCCAGTAGTATCAGCGGGGGGCCCACAGATACGCAGTATTTT
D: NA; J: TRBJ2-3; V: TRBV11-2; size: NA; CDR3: CASSLLGGTDTQYF; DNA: TGTGCCAGCAGCTTACTAGGTGGCACAGATACGCAGTATTTT
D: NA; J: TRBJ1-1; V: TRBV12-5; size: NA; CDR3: CASGPNMNTEAFF; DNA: TGTGCTAGTGGTCCCAACATGAACACTGAAGCTTTCTTT
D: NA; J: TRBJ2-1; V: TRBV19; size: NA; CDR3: CASSTYRYNEQFF; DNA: TGTGCCAGTAGTACCTACAGGTACAATGAGCAGTTCTTC
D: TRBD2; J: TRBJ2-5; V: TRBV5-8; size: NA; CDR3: CASSLGEGLAEPKETQYF; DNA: TGTGCCAGCAGCTTGGGGGAGGGACTAGCGGAACCTAAAGAGACCCAGTACTTC
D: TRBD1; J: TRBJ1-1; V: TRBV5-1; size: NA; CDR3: CASSRLQGADTEAFF; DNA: TGCGCCAGCAGCCGACTACAGGGGGCGGACACTGAAGCTTTCTTT
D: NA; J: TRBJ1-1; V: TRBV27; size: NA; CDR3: CASSLWAGPGTEAFF; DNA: TGTGCCAGCAGTTTATGGGCAGGGCCGGGCACTGAAGCTTTCTTT
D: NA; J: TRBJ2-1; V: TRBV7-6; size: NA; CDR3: CASSPGDRGGNEQFF; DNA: TGTGCCAGCAGCCCGGGGGACAGAGGGGGCAATGAGCAGTTCTTC
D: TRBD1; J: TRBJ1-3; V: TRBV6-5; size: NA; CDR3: CASQGALGNTIYF; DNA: TGTGCCAGCCAGGGGGCGCTCGGAAACACCATATATTTT
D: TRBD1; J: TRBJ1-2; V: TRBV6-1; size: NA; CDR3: CASSEWSGGARYGYTF; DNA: TGTGCCAGCAGTGAATGGTCAGGGGGCGCCCGCTATGGCTACACCTTC
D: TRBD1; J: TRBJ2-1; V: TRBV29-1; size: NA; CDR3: CSVEGHQGARSYNEQFF; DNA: TGCAGCGTTGAAGGCCACCAGGGGGCTAGATCCTACAATGAGCAGTTCTTC
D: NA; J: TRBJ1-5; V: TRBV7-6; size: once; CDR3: CASSLNPGSYSNQPQHF; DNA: TGTGCCAGCAGCTTAAACCCAGGATCCTATAGCAATCAGCCCCAGCATTTT
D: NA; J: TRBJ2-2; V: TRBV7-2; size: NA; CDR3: CASSPVNTGELFF; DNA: TGTGCCAGCAGCCCGGTGAACACCGGGGAGCTGTTTTTT